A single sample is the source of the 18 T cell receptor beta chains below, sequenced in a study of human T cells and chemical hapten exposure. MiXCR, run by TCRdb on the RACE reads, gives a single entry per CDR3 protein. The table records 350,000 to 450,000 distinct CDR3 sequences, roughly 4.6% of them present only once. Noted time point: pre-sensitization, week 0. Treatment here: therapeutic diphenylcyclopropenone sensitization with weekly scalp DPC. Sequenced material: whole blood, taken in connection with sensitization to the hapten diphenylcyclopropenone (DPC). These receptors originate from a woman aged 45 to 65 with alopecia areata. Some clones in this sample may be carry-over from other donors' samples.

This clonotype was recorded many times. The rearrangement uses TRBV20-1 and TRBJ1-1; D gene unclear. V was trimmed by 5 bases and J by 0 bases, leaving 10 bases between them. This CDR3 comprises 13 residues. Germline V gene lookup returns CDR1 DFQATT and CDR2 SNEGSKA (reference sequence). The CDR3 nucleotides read TGCAGTGCTCGAAGAGATGTGAACACTGAAGCTTTCTTT. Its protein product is CSARRDVNTEAFF.

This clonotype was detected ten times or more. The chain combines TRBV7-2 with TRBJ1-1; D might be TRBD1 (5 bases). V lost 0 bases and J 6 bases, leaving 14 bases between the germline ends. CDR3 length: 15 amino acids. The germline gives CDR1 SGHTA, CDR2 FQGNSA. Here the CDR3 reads CASSLAMGGIAEAFF. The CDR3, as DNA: TGTGCCAGCAGCTTAGCGATGGGGGGTATAGCTGAAGCTTTCTTT.

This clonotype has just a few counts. The CDR3 region has the DNA TGTGCCAGCAGTTTAGTTGGTAGGCAGTCCGAAGAGACCCAGTACTTC. This translates into CASSLVGRQSEETQYF. The V gene is TRBV27, the J gene TRBJ2-5, with D unresolved. The CDR3 spans 16 residues. Germline values: CDR1 MNHEY, CDR2 SMNVEV (reference sequence). Trimming removed 2 bases from V and 3 bases from J, with 16 bases in between.

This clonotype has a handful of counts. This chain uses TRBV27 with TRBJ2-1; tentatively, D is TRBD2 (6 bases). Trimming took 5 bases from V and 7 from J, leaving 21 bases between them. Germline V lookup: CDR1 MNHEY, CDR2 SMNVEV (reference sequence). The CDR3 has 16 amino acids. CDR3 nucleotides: TGTGCCAGCAGTGTCCAACTAGCCTCCAGGGTGAATGAGCAGTTCTTC. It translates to CASSVQLASRVNEQFF.

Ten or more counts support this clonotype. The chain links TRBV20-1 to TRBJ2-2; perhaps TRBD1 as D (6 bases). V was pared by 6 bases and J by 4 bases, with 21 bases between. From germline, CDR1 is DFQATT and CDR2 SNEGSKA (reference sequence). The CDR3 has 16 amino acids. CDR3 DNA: TGCAGTGCCCCCCCCCTGGGGGCTGCGTCCACCGGGGAGCTGTTTTTT. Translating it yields CSAPPLGAASTGELFF.

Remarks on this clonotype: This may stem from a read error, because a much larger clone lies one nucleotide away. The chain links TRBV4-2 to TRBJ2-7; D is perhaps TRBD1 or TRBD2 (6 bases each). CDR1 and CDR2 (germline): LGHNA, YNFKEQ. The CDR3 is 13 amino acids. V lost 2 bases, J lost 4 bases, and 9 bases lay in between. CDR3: CASSQPGAYEQYF. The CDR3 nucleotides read TGTGCCAGCAGCCAACCGGGGGCGTACGAGCAGTACTTC.

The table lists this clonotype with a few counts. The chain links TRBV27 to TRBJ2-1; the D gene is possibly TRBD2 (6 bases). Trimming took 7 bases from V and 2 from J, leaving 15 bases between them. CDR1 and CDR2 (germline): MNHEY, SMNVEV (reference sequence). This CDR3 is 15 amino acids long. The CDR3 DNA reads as TGTGCCAGCATACCCGAGCGGGTTACCTACAATGAGCAGTTCTTC. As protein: CASIPERVTYNEQFF.

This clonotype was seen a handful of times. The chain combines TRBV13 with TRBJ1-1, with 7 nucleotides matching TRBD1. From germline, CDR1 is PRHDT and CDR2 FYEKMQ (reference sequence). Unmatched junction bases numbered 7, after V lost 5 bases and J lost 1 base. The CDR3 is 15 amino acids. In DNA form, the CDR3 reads TGTGCCAGCAGCCTATGGACAGGTCAGAACACTGAAGCTTTCTTT. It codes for CASSLWTGQNTEAFF.

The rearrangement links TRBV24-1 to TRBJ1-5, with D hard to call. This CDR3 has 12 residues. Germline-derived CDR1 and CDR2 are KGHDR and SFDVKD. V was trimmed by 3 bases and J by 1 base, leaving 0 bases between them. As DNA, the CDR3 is TGTGCCACCAGTGATAGCAATCAGCCCCAGCATTTT. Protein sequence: CATSDSNQPQHF.

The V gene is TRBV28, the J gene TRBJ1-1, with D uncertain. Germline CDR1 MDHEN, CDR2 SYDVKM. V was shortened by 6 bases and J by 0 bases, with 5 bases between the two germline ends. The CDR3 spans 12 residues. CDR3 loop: CASRPLNTEAFF. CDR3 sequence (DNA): TGTGCCAGCAGGCCTCTGAACACTGAAGCTTTCTTT. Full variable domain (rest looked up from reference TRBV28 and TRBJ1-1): DVKVTQSSRYLVKRTGEKVFLECVQDMDHENMFWYRQDPGLGLRLIYFSYDVKMKEKGDIPEGYSVSREKKERFSLILESASTNQTSMYLCASRPLNTEAFFGQGTRLTVV.

The CDR3 loop is CASREGLGDAFF. The DNA for the CDR3 is TGTGCCAGCAGGGAGGGGCTCGGGGACGCTTTCTTT. The rearrangement uses TRBV2 and TRBJ1-1; D may be TRBD1 (5 bases). The CDR3 is made up of 12 amino acids. Per germline, CDR1 SNHLY and CDR2 FYNNEI. Deletions cut 6 bases from V and 11 bases from J, with 16 bases between.

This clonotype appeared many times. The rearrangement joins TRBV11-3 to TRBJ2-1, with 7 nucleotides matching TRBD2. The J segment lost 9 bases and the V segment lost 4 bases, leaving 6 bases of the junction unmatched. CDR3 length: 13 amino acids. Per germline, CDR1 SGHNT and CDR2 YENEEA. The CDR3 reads CASSSGGRGEQFF. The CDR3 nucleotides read TGTGCCAGCAGCTCCGGCGGGAGAGGTGAGCAGTTCTTC.

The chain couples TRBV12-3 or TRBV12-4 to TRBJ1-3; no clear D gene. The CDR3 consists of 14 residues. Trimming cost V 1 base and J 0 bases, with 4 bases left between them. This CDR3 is CASSLVPSGNTIYF. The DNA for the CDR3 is TGTGCCAGCAGTTTAGTGCCCTCTGGAAACACCATATATTTT.

As DNA, the CDR3 is TGTGCCAGTAGGAACGGAGGAAACACTGAAGCTTTCTTT. It is translated as CASRNGGNTEAFF. The J gene is TRBJ1-1, the V gene TRBV19; D ambiguous. The CDR3 has 13 residues. Germline loops: CDR1 LNHDA, CDR2 SQIVND (reference sequence). V was trimmed by 6 bases and J by 2 bases, leaving 10 bases between them.

This CDR3 reads CAISDLGRDGNTIYF. In DNA, the CDR3 is TGTGCCATCAGTGACTTGGGCAGGGATGGAAACACCATATATTTT. The chain has TRBV10-3 and TRBJ1-3; D possibly corresponds to TRBD1 (5 bases). Looked up from germline, CDR1 is ENHRY and CDR2 is SYGVKD. V lost 3 bases and J 3 bases, leaving 12 bases between the germline ends. The CDR3 is made up of 15 amino acids.

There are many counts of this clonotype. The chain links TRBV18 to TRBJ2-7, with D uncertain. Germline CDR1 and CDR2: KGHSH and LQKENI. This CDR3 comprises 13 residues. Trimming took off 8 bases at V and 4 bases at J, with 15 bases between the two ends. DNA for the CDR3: TGTGCCAGCCCCGAGGACGGAAGGTACGAGCAGTACTTC. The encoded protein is CASPEDGRYEQYF.

CDR3 sequence: CSAGTANSPLHF. In nucleotides, the CDR3 is TGCAGCGCCGGGACAGCTAATTCACCCCTCCACTTT. This chain links TRBV29-1 with TRBJ1-6, with TRBD1 matching 7 bases. The CDR3 covers 12 residues. The trim removed 7 bases at V and 6 bases at J, leaving 3 bases unmatched. CDR1 is SQVTM and CDR2 is ANQGSEA in the germline V gene.

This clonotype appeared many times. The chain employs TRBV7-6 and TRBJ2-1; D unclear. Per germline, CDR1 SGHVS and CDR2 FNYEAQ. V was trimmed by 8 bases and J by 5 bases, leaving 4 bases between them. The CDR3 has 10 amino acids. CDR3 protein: CASGNNEQFF. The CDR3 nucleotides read TGTGCCAGCGGAAACAATGAGCAGTTCTTC.